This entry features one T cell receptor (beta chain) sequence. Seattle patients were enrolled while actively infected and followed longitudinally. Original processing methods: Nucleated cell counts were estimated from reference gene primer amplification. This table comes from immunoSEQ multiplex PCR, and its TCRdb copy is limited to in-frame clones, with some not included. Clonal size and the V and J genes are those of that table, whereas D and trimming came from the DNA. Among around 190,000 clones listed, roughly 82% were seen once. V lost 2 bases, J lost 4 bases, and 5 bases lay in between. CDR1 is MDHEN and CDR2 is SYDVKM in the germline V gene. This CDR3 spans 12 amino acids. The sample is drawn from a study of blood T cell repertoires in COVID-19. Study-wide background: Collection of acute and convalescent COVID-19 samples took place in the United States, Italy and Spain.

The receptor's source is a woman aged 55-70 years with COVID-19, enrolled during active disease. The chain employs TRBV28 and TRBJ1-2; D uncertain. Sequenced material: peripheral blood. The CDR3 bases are TGTGCCAGCAGTTTACGACTCTATGGCTACACCTTC. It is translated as CASSLRLYGYTF.